Listed below are T cell receptor beta chains from one sample, sequenced in a study of blood T cells in healthy people across ages. TCRdb fed the 5' RACE reads into MiXCR, producing one record per CDR3 protein. The sample lists about 1.6 million distinct CDR3 sequences, almost 35% occurring once. Material: blood. The receptors shown here come from a woman aged 25 to 39 in good health. Each CDR3 is given with its conserved first and last residue. D genes are given only for firm matches. A clone size is listed for some rows: how often the clone was seen (once, few, many), or a class if it is expanded.

d_call: -
v_call: TRBV27
clone_size: few
j_call: TRBJ2-5
cdr3_aa: CASILGGRETQYF
cdr3_nt: -

d_call: -
v_call: TRBV20-1
clone_size: -
j_call: TRBJ2-1
cdr3_aa: CSARALGYNEQFF
cdr3_nt: TGCAGTGCTAGAGCACTCGGTTACAATGAGCAGTTCTTC

d_call: TRBD1
v_call: TRBV4-1
clone_size: few
j_call: TRBJ2-1
cdr3_aa: CASSLRDSPNEQFF
cdr3_nt: TGCGCCAGCAGCCTCCGGGACAGCCCCAATGAGCAGTTCTTC

d_call: TRBD1
v_call: TRBV19
clone_size: -
j_call: TRBJ1-6
cdr3_aa: CASSMGQTNSPLHF
cdr3_nt: TGTGCCAGTAGTATGGGACAGACTAATTCACCCCTCCACTTT

d_call: -
v_call: TRBV30
clone_size: -
j_call: TRBJ1-6
cdr3_aa: CAWCKGRNSPLHF
cdr3_nt: TGTGCCTGGTGCAAGGGCAGAAATTCACCCCTCCACTTT

d_call: -
v_call: TRBV12-3/TRBV12-4
clone_size: -
j_call: TRBJ2-7
cdr3_aa: CASSTQVNEQYF
cdr3_nt: TGTGCCAGCAGCACACAGGTGAACGAGCAGTACTTC

d_call: -
v_call: TRBV9
clone_size: -
j_call: TRBJ2-6
cdr3_aa: CASSLPDSPQSGANVLTF
cdr3_nt: TGTGCCAGCAGCTTGCCGGACTCTCCCCAATCTGGGGCCAACGTCCTGACTTTC

d_call: TRBD2
v_call: TRBV7-2
clone_size: -
j_call: TRBJ2-7
cdr3_aa: CAGTTHLAGEQYF
cdr3_nt: TGTGCCGGCACGACACATCTAGCGGGGGAGCAGTACTTC

d_call: TRBD2
v_call: TRBV28
clone_size: few
j_call: TRBJ2-1
cdr3_aa: CASIRTSGSQRYNEQFF
cdr3_nt: TGTGCCAGCATCCGGACTAGCGGGTCCCAAAGATACAATGAGCAGTTCTTC

d_call: TRBD1
v_call: TRBV27
clone_size: once
j_call: TRBJ2-1
cdr3_aa: CASSIPFGQGAYNGQFF
cdr3_nt: TGTGCCAGCAGTATACCCTTTGGACAGGGGGCCTACAATGGGCAGTTCTTC

d_call: -
v_call: TRBV12-3/TRBV12-4
clone_size: few
j_call: TRBJ1-1
cdr3_aa: CASSPLFTEAFF
cdr3_nt: TGTGCCAGCAGTCCCCTTTTTACTGAAGCTTTCTTT

d_call: TRBD2
v_call: TRBV6-2/TRBV6-3
clone_size: -
j_call: TRBJ2-1
cdr3_aa: CASIGGASGRVSYNKQFF
cdr3_nt: TGTGCCAGCATTGGGGGGGCTAGCGGGAGGGTGTCCTACAATAAGCAGTTCTTC

d_call: TRBD2
v_call: TRBV27
clone_size: -
j_call: TRBJ2-1
cdr3_aa: CASWAGGSYNEQFF
cdr3_nt: TGTGCCAGCTGGGCGGGGGGTTCCTACAATGAGCAGTTCTTC

d_call: -
v_call: TRBV29-1
clone_size: few
j_call: TRBJ1-1
cdr3_aa: CSGLGGTEAFF
cdr3_nt: TGCAGCGGGCTCGGGGGGACTGAAGCTTTCTTT

d_call: -
v_call: TRBV10-3
clone_size: -
j_call: TRBJ2-4
cdr3_aa: CAVRDKARGGQYF
cdr3_nt: TGTGCCGTCAGAGACAAGGCCCGCGGTGGGCAGTACTTC

d_call: -
v_call: TRBV12-3/TRBV12-4
clone_size: few
j_call: TRBJ1-1
cdr3_aa: CASSLGETNTEAFF
cdr3_nt: TGTGCCAGCAGTTTAGGGGAGACGAACACTGAAGCTTTCTTT

d_call: -
v_call: TRBV6-1
clone_size: few
j_call: TRBJ2-5
cdr3_aa: CASVSIYLYDETQYF
cdr3_nt: TGTGCCAGCGTGAGCATTTACCTATATGACGAGACCCAGTACTTC

d_call: -
v_call: TRBV20-1
clone_size: few
j_call: TRBJ1-1
cdr3_aa: CSAPNREGKDTEAFF
cdr3_nt: TGCAGTGCTCCCAACCGGGAAGGGAAGGACACTGAAGCTTTCTTT

d_call: -
v_call: TRBV20-1
clone_size: few
j_call: TRBJ2-6
cdr3_aa: CSARPHPPSSGANVLTF
cdr3_nt: TGCAGTGCTAGGCCCCACCCACCGAGCTCTGGGGCCAACGTCCTGACTTTC

d_call: TRBD1
v_call: TRBV6-6
clone_size: many
j_call: TRBJ2-7
cdr3_aa: CASDDRGIGSYEQYF
cdr3_nt: TGTGCCAGCGACGACAGGGGGATAGGCTCCTACGAGCAGTACTTC

d_call: TRBD2
v_call: TRBV5-6
clone_size: once
j_call: TRBJ2-3
cdr3_aa: CASSLGGASTDAQYF
cdr3_nt: TGTGCCAGCAGCCTCGGGGGGGCTTCCACAGATGCGCAGTATTTT

d_call: TRBD1
v_call: TRBV7-9
clone_size: few
j_call: TRBJ1-2
cdr3_aa: CASSLGQGQAYTF
cdr3_nt: TGTGCCAGCAGCCTGGGACAGGGACAGGCTTACACCTTC

d_call: TRBD2
v_call: TRBV29-1
clone_size: few
j_call: TRBJ2-1
cdr3_aa: CSVGGGDYNEQFF
cdr3_nt: TGCAGCGTCGGGGGGGGTGATTACAATGAGCAGTTCTTC

d_call: TRBD1
v_call: TRBV5-5
clone_size: -
j_call: TRBJ2-7
cdr3_aa: CASSMGQGRSYEQYF
cdr3_nt: TGTGCCAGCAGCATGGGACAGGGAAGATCCTACGAGCAGTACTTC

d_call: TRBD2
v_call: TRBV6-1
clone_size: -
j_call: TRBJ2-1
cdr3_aa: CASRKRESHNEQFF
cdr3_nt: TGTGCCAGCAGAAAGCGGGAGTCCCACAATGAGCAGTTCTTC

d_call: -
v_call: TRBV15
clone_size: -
j_call: TRBJ1-5
cdr3_aa: CATSRDGRGNQPQHF
cdr3_nt: TGTGCCACCAGCAGAGATGGACGTGGCAATCAGCCCCAGCATTTT

d_call: -
v_call: TRBV2
clone_size: few
j_call: TRBJ1-5
cdr3_aa: CASSERDGINQPQHF
cdr3_nt: TGTGCCAGCAGTGAACGCGACGGAATCAATCAGCCCCAGCATTTT

d_call: TRBD1
v_call: TRBV19
clone_size: once
j_call: TRBJ1-5
cdr3_aa: CASRQRTGRNQPQHF
cdr3_nt: TGTGCCAGTAGGCAACGGACAGGAAGAAATCAGCCCCAGCATTTT

d_call: -
v_call: TRBV21-1
clone_size: -
j_call: TRBJ1-1
cdr3_aa: CASSKDLDRVFLNTEAFF
cdr3_nt: TGTGCCAGCAGCAAAGATCTTGACAGGGTCTTCTTGAACACTGAAGCTTTCTTT

d_call: -
v_call: TRBV7-3
clone_size: few
j_call: TRBJ2-4
cdr3_aa: CASSLRGLDSVAKNIQYF
cdr3_nt: TGTGCCAGCAGCTTAAGAGGACTGGATTCAGTAGCCAAAAACATTCAGTACTTC

d_call: -
v_call: TRBV9
clone_size: -
j_call: TRBJ2-2
cdr3_aa: CASSATTNTGELFF
cdr3_nt: TGTGCCAGCAGCGCCACAACGAACACCGGGGAGCTGTTTTTT

d_call: TRBD2
v_call: TRBV4-1
clone_size: few
j_call: TRBJ2-1
cdr3_aa: CASSQLPSGLAGPFYNEQFF
cdr3_nt: TGCGCCAGCAGCCAACTACCATCGGGACTAGCGGGGCCTTTCTACAATGAGCAGTTCTTC

d_call: TRBD1
v_call: TRBV6-1
clone_size: -
j_call: TRBJ2-3
cdr3_aa: CARRTRTGEGADTQYF
cdr3_nt: TGTGCCCGCAGAACCAGGACAGGGGAAGGGGCAGATACGCAGTATTTT

d_call: -
v_call: TRBV30
clone_size: once
j_call: TRBJ1-5
cdr3_aa: CAWSEGRNQPQHF
cdr3_nt: TGTGCCTGGAGTGAAGGACGCAATCAGCCCCAGCATTTT

d_call: -
v_call: TRBV15
clone_size: few
j_call: TRBJ2-1
cdr3_aa: CATSTDTRGAHNEQFF
cdr3_nt: TGTGCCACCAGCACGGACACCCGGGGGGCACACAATGAGCAGTTCTTC

d_call: -
v_call: TRBV20-1
clone_size: many
j_call: TRBJ1-6
cdr3_aa: CSARGGYSYNSPLHF
cdr3_nt: TGCAGTGCCCGCGGCGGGTACTCCTATAATTCACCCCTCCACTTT

d_call: -
v_call: TRBV28
clone_size: -
j_call: TRBJ2-7
cdr3_aa: CASSFRGLSYEQYF
cdr3_nt: TGTGCCAGCAGTTTTCGCGGGCTCTCCTACGAGCAGTACTTC

d_call: -
v_call: TRBV7-9
clone_size: -
j_call: TRBJ2-1
cdr3_aa: CASSLRRGHSYNEQFF
cdr3_nt: TGTGCCAGCAGCTTAAGGCGGGGCCACTCCTACAATGAGCAGTTCTTC